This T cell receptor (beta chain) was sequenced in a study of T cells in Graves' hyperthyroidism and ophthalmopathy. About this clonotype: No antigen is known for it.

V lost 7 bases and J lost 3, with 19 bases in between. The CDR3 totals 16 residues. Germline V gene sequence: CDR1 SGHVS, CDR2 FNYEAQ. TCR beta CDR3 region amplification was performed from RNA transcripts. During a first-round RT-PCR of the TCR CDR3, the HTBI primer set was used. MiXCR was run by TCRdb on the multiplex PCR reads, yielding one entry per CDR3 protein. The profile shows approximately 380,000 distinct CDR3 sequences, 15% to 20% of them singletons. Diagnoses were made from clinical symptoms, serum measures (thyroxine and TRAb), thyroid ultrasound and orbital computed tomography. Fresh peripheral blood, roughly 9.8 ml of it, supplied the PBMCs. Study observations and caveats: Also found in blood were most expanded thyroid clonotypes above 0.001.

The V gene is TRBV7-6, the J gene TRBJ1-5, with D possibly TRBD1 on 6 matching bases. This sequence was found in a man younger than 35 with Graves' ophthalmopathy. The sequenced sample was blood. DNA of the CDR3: TGTGCCAGCACCCTTCGGGGGACACCTCACAATCAGCCCCAGCATTTT. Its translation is CASTLRGTPHNQPQHF.